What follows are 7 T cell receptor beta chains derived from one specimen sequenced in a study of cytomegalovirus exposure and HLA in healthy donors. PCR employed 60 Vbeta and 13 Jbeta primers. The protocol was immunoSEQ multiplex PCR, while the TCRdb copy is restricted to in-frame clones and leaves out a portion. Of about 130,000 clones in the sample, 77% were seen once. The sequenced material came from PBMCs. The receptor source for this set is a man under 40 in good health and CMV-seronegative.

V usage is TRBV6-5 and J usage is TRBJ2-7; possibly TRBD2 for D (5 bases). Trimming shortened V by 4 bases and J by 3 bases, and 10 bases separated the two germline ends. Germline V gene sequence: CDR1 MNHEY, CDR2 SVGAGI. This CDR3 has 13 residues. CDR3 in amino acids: CASSLSRDYEQYF. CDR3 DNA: TGTGCCAGCAGTTTAAGCCGGGACTACGAGCAGTACTTC.

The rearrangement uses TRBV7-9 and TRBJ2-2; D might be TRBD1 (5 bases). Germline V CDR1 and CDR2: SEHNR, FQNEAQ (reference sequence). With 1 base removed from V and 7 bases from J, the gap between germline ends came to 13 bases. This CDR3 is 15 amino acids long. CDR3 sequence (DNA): TGTGCCAGCAGCTTAGGGGCAGGGTTCCACGGGGAGCTGTTTTTT. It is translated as CASSLGAGFHGELFF.

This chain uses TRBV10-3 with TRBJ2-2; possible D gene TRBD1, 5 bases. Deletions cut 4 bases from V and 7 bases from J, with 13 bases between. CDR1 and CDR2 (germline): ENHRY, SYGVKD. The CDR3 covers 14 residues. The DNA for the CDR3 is TGTGCCATCAGTGGGGGCAGGGTGTTCGGGGAGCTGTTTTTT. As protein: CAISGGRVFGELFF.

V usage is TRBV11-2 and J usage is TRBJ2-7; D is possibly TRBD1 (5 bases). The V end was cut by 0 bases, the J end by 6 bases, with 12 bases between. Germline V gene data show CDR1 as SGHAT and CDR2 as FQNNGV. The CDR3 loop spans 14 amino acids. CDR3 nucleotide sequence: TGTGCCAGCAGCTTAGATCTACAGGAGCTCGAGCAGTACTTC. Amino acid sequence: CASSLDLQELEQYF.

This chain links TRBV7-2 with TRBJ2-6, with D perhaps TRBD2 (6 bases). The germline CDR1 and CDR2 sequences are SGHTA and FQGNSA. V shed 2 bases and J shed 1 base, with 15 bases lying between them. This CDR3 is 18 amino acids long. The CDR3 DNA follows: TGTGCCAGCAGCTTAAAATGGAGTGGAGGGTCTGGGGCCAACGTCCTGACTTTC. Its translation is CASSLKWSGGSGANVLTF.

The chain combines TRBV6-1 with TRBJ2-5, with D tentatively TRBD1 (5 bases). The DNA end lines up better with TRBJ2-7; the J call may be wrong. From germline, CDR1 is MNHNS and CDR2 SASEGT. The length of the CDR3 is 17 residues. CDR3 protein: CASSEAAQIKGPYEQYF. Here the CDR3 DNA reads TGTGCCAGCAGTGAAGCGGCACAGATTAAGGGGCCCTACGAGCAGTACTTC.

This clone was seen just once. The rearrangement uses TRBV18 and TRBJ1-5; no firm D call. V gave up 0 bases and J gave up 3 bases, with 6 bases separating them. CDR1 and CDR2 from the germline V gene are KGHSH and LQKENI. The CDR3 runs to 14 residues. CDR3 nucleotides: TGTGCCAGCTCACCACCGGGCCACAATCAGCCCCAGCATTTT. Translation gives CASSPPGHNQPQHF.